The 25 T cell receptor beta chains below come from one sample, sequenced in a study of cytomegalovirus exposure and HLA in healthy donors. The PCR made use of 60 Vbeta and 13 Jbeta primers. The data were produced by immunoSEQ multiplex PCR, yet TCRdb's version contains in-frame clones alone and is incomplete. Counted here are 120,000 to 150,000 clones, about 73% occurring once; the ten biggest clones make up over 2.5%. Source material: PBMCs. These receptors originate from a man aged 40-49 years in good health and CMV-seropositive.

The chain links TRBV19 to TRBJ2-1; the D is unclear. CDR1 and CDR2 (germline): LNHDA, SQIVND (reference sequence). V gave up 5 bases and J gave up 6 bases, with 14 bases separating them. The CDR3 is 14 amino acids. This chain's CDR3 is CASSPPNGGNEQFF. Written as DNA, the CDR3 is TGTGCCAGTAGTCCCCCGAACGGTGGCAATGAGCAGTTCTTC. Filled out from reference TRBV19 and TRBJ2-1, the complete variable domain reads DGGITQSPKYLFRKEGQNVTLSCEQNLNHDAMYWYRQDPGQGLRLIYYSQIVNDFQKGDIAEGYSVSREKKESFPLTVTSAQKNPTAFYLCASSPPNGGNEQFFGPGTRLTVL.

The rearrangement uses TRBV14 and TRBJ2-2, with 9 bases aligning to TRBD1. The CDR3 sequence is 15 residues long. The V segment lost 5 bases and the J segment 6 bases; nucleotides outside the gene matches: 7. Germline CDR1 SGHDN, CDR2 FVKESK. The CDR3 protein is CASSEGQGPPGELFF. The CDR3, as DNA: TGTGCCAGCAGCGAGGGACAGGGCCCCCCCGGGGAGCTGTTTTTT. Drawing the rest from reference TRBV14 and TRBJ2-2, the complete variable domain is EAGVTQFPSHSVIEKGQTVTLRCDPISGHDNLYWYRRVMGKEIKFLLHFVKESKQDESGMPNNRFLAERTGGTYSTLKVQPAELEDSGVYFCASSEGQGPPGELFFGEGSRLTVL.

This chain uses TRBV27 with TRBJ2-7, with 8 positions matching TRBD1. V was clipped by 1 base and J by 3 bases; unmatched bases: 5. This CDR3 spans 15 amino acids. Germline V lookup: CDR1 MNHEY, CDR2 SMNVEV (reference sequence). The CDR3 DNA reads as TGTGCCAGCAGTTTATATCAGGGGGCCCTCTACGAGCAGTACTTC. This encodes CASSLYQGALYEQYF.

A single count supports this clone. V is TRBV27 and J is TRBJ2-1, with TRBD2 matching over 11 bases. With 4 bases clipped from V and 4 bases from J, the junction kept 6 bases outside the gene matches. The germline CDR1 and CDR2 sequences are MNHEY and SMNVEV (reference sequence). The CDR3 extends over 16 amino acids. CDR3 sequence reads: CASSSGLAGSYNEQFF. CDR3 DNA: TGTGCCAGCAGTTCTGGACTAGCGGGTTCATACAATGAGCAGTTCTTC.

This clone was counted a few times. The rearrangement joins TRBV6-1 to TRBJ1-4, with 7 bases that match TRBD1. Looked up from germline, CDR1 is MNHNS and CDR2 is SASEGT. After removal of 6 bases from V and 7 bases from J, the junction contained 8 bases not matched to a gene. This CDR3 contains 14 residues. The CDR3: CASSRGQAAEKLFF. CDR3 DNA sequence: TGTGCCAGCAGCCGAGGACAGGCTGCTGAAAAACTGTTTTTT.

CDR3 sequence: CASSQFGQNTEAFF. Written as DNA, the CDR3 is TGTGCCAGCAGTCAATTTGGACAGAACACTGAAGCTTTCTTT. V gene TRBV6-5 combines with J gene TRBJ1-1; D might be TRBD1 (5 bases). V was cut by 5 bases and J by 1 base, with 11 bases left in between. Germline V gene lookup returns CDR1 MNHEY and CDR2 SVGAGI. This CDR3 spans 14 amino acids.

The chain couples TRBV29-1 to TRBJ2-3; D remains unclear. There are 13 residues in the CDR3. The germline V gene has CDR1 SQVTM and CDR2 ANQGSEA. The germline V and J ends were trimmed by 3 bases and 2 bases, with 9 bases remaining between them. CDR3: CSVDPGYTDTQYF. CDR3 in DNA: TGCAGCGTTGATCCAGGTTACACAGATACGCAGTATTTT.

In this sample, this clone turned up a few times. The chain has TRBV6-1 and TRBJ1-5; TRBD1 matches at 9 bases. Trimming removed 3 bases from V and 7 bases from J; junction bases left unmatched: 7. The CDR3 totals 15 residues. Germline-derived CDR1 and CDR2 are MNHNS and SASEGT. CDR3: CASSDYRGRVQPQHF. In DNA form, the CDR3 reads TGTGCCAGCAGTGACTACAGGGGGCGCGTCCAGCCCCAGCATTTT.

The chain is built from TRBV15 and TRBJ2-3; weak D call: TRBD2 (5 bases). In germline, CDR1 is LNHNV, CDR2 YYDKDF (reference sequence). There are 17 residues in the CDR3. The V end lost 3 bases, the J end lost 7 bases, and 23 bases lay between the germline ends. CDR3: CATSRFGRGSEGNTQYF. The CDR3 DNA reads TGTGCCACCAGCAGGTTCGGCAGAGGGTCCGAGGGTAATACGCAGTATTTT.

This sequence joins TRBV28 and TRBJ1-1, with 9 nucleotides matching TRBD1. The V segment lost 5 bases and the J segment 6 bases; nucleotides outside the gene matches: 10. Germline assignment: CDR1 MDHEN and CDR2 SYDVKM. This CDR3 has 15 amino acids. CDR3 sequence: CASSPPDRGGSEAFF. DNA for the CDR3: TGTGCCAGCAGTCCCCCGGACAGGGGAGGGTCTGAAGCTTTCTTT.

The gene calls are TRBV19 and TRBJ1-3; weak D call: TRBD1 (5 bases). The CDR3 length is 14 residues. The germline V and J ends were trimmed by 4 bases and 0 bases, with 7 bases remaining between them. In germline, CDR1 is LNHDA, CDR2 SQIVND (reference sequence). The CDR3 region has the DNA TGTGCCAGTAGTAGACAGATCTCTGGAAACACCATATATTTT. Amino acids: CASSRQISGNTIYF.

The rearrangement uses TRBV27 and TRBJ2-7; 11 positions match TRBD2. Trimming removed 4 bases from V and 2 bases from J; junction bases left unmatched: 7. Germline CDR1 reads MNHEY; CDR2 reads SMNVEV (reference sequence). The CDR3 totals 16 residues. CDR3 residues: CASSSGTSGTTYEQYF. The CDR3 nucleotides are TGTGCCAGCAGTTCCGGGACTAGCGGAACCACCTACGAGCAGTACTTC.

Comment on this clone: One junction end does not reproduce the germline sequence, and a read error may be involved. The CDR3 DNA reads TGTGCCAGCAGTGAAGCCCTGGCAGGGGGGAAAACGCGCTTC. It is translated as CASSEALAGGKTRF. The V call is TRBV2, the J call TRBJ1-2, with 7 positions matching TRBD1. This CDR3 region has 14 residues. Germline values: CDR1 SNHLY, CDR2 FYNNEI. The full variable domain, with the rest looked up from reference TRBV2 and TRBJ1-2, is EPEVTQTPSHQVTQMGQEVILRCVPISNHLYFYWYRQILGQKVEFLVSFYNNEISEKSEIFDDQFSVERPDGSNFTLKIRSTKLEDSAMYFCASSEALAGGKTRFGSGTRLTVV.

The V gene is TRBV7-6, the J gene TRBJ2-7; 10 bases line up with TRBD2. The CDR3 runs 18 residues. Germline-derived CDR1 and CDR2 are SGHVS and FNYEAQ. Trimming took 1 base from V and 3 from J; bases not matched to a gene: 12. The CDR3 bases are TGTGCCAGCAGCTTAGTTATAAGAGGGACTAGCGTCAACTACGAGCAGTACTTC. It codes for CASSLVIRGTSVNYEQYF.

The V and J genes are TRBV5-4 and TRBJ2-7; the D gene is possibly TRBD1 (5 bases). The V and J ends lost 1 base and 4 bases respectively, with 12 bases between them. The CDR3 is 14 amino acids. Germline V gene data show CDR1 as SGHNT and CDR2 as YYREEE (reference sequence). CDR3 coding DNA: TGTGCCAGCAGCTTGTGGGGCACCCAATACGAGCAGTACTTC. Residues: CASSLWGTQYEQYF.

The CDR3, as DNA: TGTGCCAGCAGTTTAGTGGGACACGATGGAGACGGGGAGCTGTTTTTT. Protein sequence: CASSLVGHDGDGELFF. This chain links TRBV27 with TRBJ2-2, with TRBD1 as a possible D gene (6 bases). Per the germline V gene, CDR1 is MNHEY and CDR2 is SMNVEV (reference sequence). The CDR3 contains 16 residues. With 2 bases removed from V and 7 bases from J, the gap between germline ends came to 17 bases.

J is TRBJ2-2 and V is TRBV19; 7 positions match TRBD1. Germline-derived CDR1 and CDR2 are LNHDA and SQIVND (reference sequence). The CDR3 covers 16 residues. The V segment lost 3 bases and the J segment 5 bases; nucleotides outside the gene matches: 9. The CDR3 nucleotides read TGTGCCAGTAGTATTAAACAGGGGATGGGGACCGGGGAGCTGTTTTTT. This sequence encodes CASSIKQGMGTGELFF. Full variable domain (remainder filled in from reference TRBV19 and TRBJ2-2): DGGITQSPKYLFRKEGQNVTLSCEQNLNHDAMYWYRQDPGQGLRLIYYSQIVNDFQKGDIAEGYSVSREKKESFPLTVTSAQKNPTAFYLCASSIKQGMGTGELFFGEGSRLTVL.

The chain employs TRBV7-9 and TRBJ2-2, with 9 bases fitting TRBD1. The CDR3 sequence is 15 residues long. J lost 3 bases, V lost 1 base, and 0 bases had no gene match. In germline, CDR1 is SEHNR, CDR2 FQNEAQ (reference sequence). The CDR3 coding sequence is TGTGCCAGCAGCTTAGGGACAGGGGACACCGGGGAGCTGTTTTTT. Translated, it gives CASSLGTGDTGELFF.

The V call is TRBV9, the J call TRBJ1-3, with 7 bases identical to TRBD1. Germline assignment: CDR1 SGDLS and CDR2 YYNGEE. The V segment lost 3 bases and the J segment 2 bases; nucleotides outside the gene matches: 5. The CDR3 has 15 residues. The CDR3 DNA reads TGTGCCAGCAGCGCCGCAGGGGGAACTGGAAACACCATATATTTT. Protein: CASSAAGGTGNTIYF.

The rearrangement uses TRBV5-1 and TRBJ2-7; 11 nucleotides match TRBD2. The germline V gene encodes CDR1 SGHRS and CDR2 YFSETQ. This CDR3 has 15 residues. J lost 5 bases, V lost 2 bases, and 6 bases had no gene match. CDR3 nucleotides: TGCGCCAGCAGCTTATCGACTAGCGGGGTAAACGAGCAGTACTTC. Translating it yields CASSLSTSGVNEQYF.

This clone was counted once. The rearrangement uses TRBV19 and TRBJ2-6, with D perhaps matching TRBD1 (6 bases). Trimming stripped 5 bases from V and 4 bases from J, with 12 bases between. Germline CDR1 is LNHDA and CDR2 is SQIVND (reference sequence). The length of the CDR3 is 15 residues. Written as DNA, the CDR3 is TGTGCCAGTAGTTATACAGGGAGAGGGGCCAACGTCCTGACTTTC. Translating gives CASSYTGRGANVLTF.

This chain links TRBV4-1 with TRBJ2-3; 7 nucleotides align to TRBD1. Germline assignment: CDR1 MGHRA and CDR2 YSYEKL. With 2 bases clipped from V and 4 bases from J, the junction kept 9 bases outside the gene matches. CDR3 length: 16 residues. This chain's CDR3 is CASSQRRDSRPDTQYF. CDR3 nucleotide sequence: TGCGCCAGCAGCCAAAGAAGGGACAGTAGACCAGATACGCAGTATTTT.

The V call is TRBV21-1, the J call TRBJ1-4; the table's TRBD1 call for D was not verified on the DNA. TRBV21-1 is designated a pseudogene. This CDR3 region has 17 residues. CDR3 nucleotide sequence: TGTGCCAGCAACTTACTTATTGCAGGGTGTCCTAATGAAAAACTGTTTTTT. Protein product: CASNLLIAGCPNEKLFF.

The rearrangement joins TRBV7-2 to TRBJ1-3; possibly TRBD1 for D (5 bases). CDR1 and CDR2 from the germline V gene are SGHTA and FQGNSA. CDR3 length: 18 amino acids. Trimming took off 2 bases at V and 0 bases at J, with 17 bases between the two ends. The chain's CDR3 is CASSLLGQGTTSGNTIYF. In DNA, the CDR3 is TGTGCCAGCAGCTTATTAGGGCAGGGTACCACCTCTGGAAACACCATATATTTT.

This chain uses TRBV19 with TRBJ2-6, with D tentatively TRBD2 (6 bases). V lost 1 base and J lost 0, with 10 bases in between. The CDR3 sequence is 17 residues long. The germline V gene encodes CDR1 LNHDA and CDR2 SQIVND (reference sequence). DNA of the CDR3: TGTGCCAGTAGTATAGCGGGGGTCTACTCTGGGGCCAACGTCCTGACTTTC. This translates into CASSIAGVYSGANVLTF.